The present T cell receptor (beta chain) was sequenced within a study of shared clonotypes between healthy human individuals (dated by TCRdb to about 2020). About the investigation overall: Three men and a couple of women, aged 18 to 49 years, made up the cohort. To increase sequencing depth and limit assay-specific biases, different laboratories used diverse techniques to prepare libraries and sequence TCR repertoires. To estimate repertoire size and how much clonotypes are shared between individuals, the study performed deep sequencing of blood TCR repertoires from about five healthy adults. Leukapheresis yielded between about 0.9 and 8.9 billion PBMCs per donor. Per donor, three plates each were used for CD4 naive and CD4 memory, two for CD8 naive, and one for CD8 memory. The full study reports these points: About 4.5% of naive CD4, 3.5% of naive CD8, 2% to 2.5% of memory CD4, and 0.4% of memory CD8 clonotypes were shared across several donors. Larger estimated clonotype richness was generally found for naive subsets than for memory subsets. Because the study included a small number of donors, the genetic and exposure-history diversity represented was limited. Sampling was restricted to blood, and TCR repertoires in tissue are likely to differ from TCR repertoires in blood. Higher generation probabilities were observed for clonotypes shared by all four sorted-subset donors than for non-shared clonotypes. Incomplete sequencing was indicated by rarefaction of sorted-subset datasets, despite the large sequencing depth. Pairwise subsampling indicated that sequencing depth was expected to affect the degree of clonotype sharing among donors.

To note about this clone: Its antigen specificity is not known. One base away there is no much larger clone; base qualities are not given.

The trim is 3 bases for V and 6 bases for J, with a gap of 12 bases between the germline ends. The CDR3 runs 14 amino acids, cysteine and phenylalanine included. The CDR3 DNA has 42 bases and is translated from base 1. CDR1 and CDR2, looked up from the germline V gene (reference sequence), are LNHDA and SQIVND. The donors were healthy, HIV-negative adults who had no recently reported acute infections or vaccinations. Only Caucasian adults living in Nashville, Tennessee, USA were represented among the donors. CD4+ T cells were enriched through magnetic negative selection, after which naive cells were positively selected on CD45RA and the remaining negative fraction served as the memory subset. After blood collection by leukapheresis, PBMCs were isolated using Ficoll-Histopaque density gradient centrifugation and then cryopreserved in the vapor phase of liquid nitrogen. Analytical flow cytometry was used to check the purity and quantity of each magnetically sorted T cell population. From each sorted fraction, genomic DNA was isolated and quantified by UV absorbance on a Nanodrop 2000c.

TCR CDR3 regions were amplified from genomic DNA by multiplex PCR using the deep immunoSEQ assay. For each cell subset, the extracted genomic DNA was distributed evenly across all wells of several immunoSEQ 96-well plates, and each plate served as one replicate. Each replicate PCR for sorted subsets received about 220 ng genomic DNA, equal to tens of thousands of T cell genomes. The purified libraries were quantified using a Qubit 3.0 fluorometer, sized with a Bioanalyzer 2100, and then quantified again using the KAPA Library Quantification kit. Every immunoSEQ 96-well plate was sequenced on a separate single-read 150-cycle Illumina NextSeq 550 flow cell. Per the original workflow: Because the immunoSEQ output included only junctional sequences and no quality scores, the filtering could not be the same as the filtering used for full-length reads. Sequences were annotated with PyIR, a Python wrapper for IgBLAST v1.9, and V/J genes and CDR3 were assigned using IMGT germline references. Any read was removed if the V/J assignment was weak (E-value above 1e-6), the CDR3 was missing, or the read contained stop codons, out-of-frame junctions, or ambiguous translated residues. V3J clonotypes were defined as sequences sharing the same inferred V gene, J gene, and CDR3 amino acid sequence. Percentage overlap between repertoires was calculated by dividing the number of shared unique clonotypes by the size of the smaller repertoire. Repertoire richness was assessed with RTK rarefaction, the Chao1 estimator, and Recon v2.1 estimates of unobserved clonotypes. OLGA was used to compute generation probabilities for all TCRbeta clonotypes that the gDNA method yielded from a few donors. Here the immuneACCESS table is served through TCRdb, limited to in-frame sequences with V and J called. Missing clones are a known gap in these copies; in checked studies unresolved V genes cover under half, and the rest lacks a known reason. That table furnishes V, J and clone size, whereas the DNA furnished D and trimming. The sample table shows about 2.3 million clones, and 92% are seen once. The ten largest clones represent around 0.4% of the sample.

Recombination connected TRBV19 to TRBJ2-1, and possibly TRBD2, on 6 matching bases. The sequencing sample was made of naive CD4+ T cells from PBMCs. In the paper's terms, the cell subset or site label means: CD45RA+ positively selected. This clonotype originated in a man younger than 35 in good health. Some clones in this sample may be carry-over from other donors' samples. CDR3 region: CASSIVASANEQFF. The DNA reads as follows: TGTGCCAGTAGTATTGTGGCTAGCGCCAATGAGCAGTTCTTC.